Sequencing of this T cell receptor beta chain was carried out in a study of T cells in Graves' hyperthyroidism and ophthalmopathy. Between the trimmed V and J ends, which lost 3 bases and 2 bases, there was a span of 14 bases. Germline V CDR1 and CDR2: DFQATT, SNEGSKA (reference sequence). The CDR3 length is 15 residues. It was considered stable Graves' hyperthyroidism when ophthalmopathy did not progress within 18 months. Hyperthyroidism, newly diagnosed and lasting under 2 months, affected patients aged 18 to 65. Amplification targeted TCR beta CDR3 regions from RNA transcripts. The HTBI set primed first-round TCR CDR3 RT-PCR. TCRdb re-analysed the multiplex PCR reads in MiXCR, keeping a single row per CDR3 protein. The repertoire holds some 500,000 distinct CDR3 sequences, with over 13% as singletons. At least ten counts were recorded for this clonotype.

The TCR originated in a woman between 18 and 29 years old with Graves' hyperthyroidism. The chain joins TRBV20-1 to TRBJ2-1; D tentatively reads TRBD1 or TRBD2 (6 bases each). Sequences were obtained from blood. CDR3: CSARGGGRAYNEQFF. CDR3 DNA: TGCAGTGCTAGGGGTGGGGGGCGCGCCTACAATGAGCAGTTCTTC.